This T cell receptor (beta chain) was sequenced in a study of T-cell reconstitution after alpha-beta-depleted transplantation in children. Germline-derived CDR1 and CDR2 are KGHDR and SFDVKD. V dropped 4 bases and J dropped 4; count of bases not matched to a gene: 5. The CDR3 sequence is 15 residues long. This clonotype has at least ten counts. Preparing the TCRbeta library involved the use of unique molecular identifiers. TCRdb ran MiXCR on the PCR reads and lists one entry per CDR3 protein. The data hold 200,000 to 300,000 distinct CDR3 sequences, with more than 10% observed a single time. The sequence was collected from a human donor who donated a stem cell graft to a child with acute lymphoblastic leukemia. The rearrangement uses TRBV24-1 and TRBJ2-7, with 11 positions matching TRBD1. This specimen was PBMCs from the stem cell graft donor, taken from the stem cell graft. This CDR3 is CATSDAGTGGYEQYF. In DNA form, the CDR3 reads TGTGCCACCAGTGACGCCGGGACAGGGGGTTACGAGCAGTACTTC.